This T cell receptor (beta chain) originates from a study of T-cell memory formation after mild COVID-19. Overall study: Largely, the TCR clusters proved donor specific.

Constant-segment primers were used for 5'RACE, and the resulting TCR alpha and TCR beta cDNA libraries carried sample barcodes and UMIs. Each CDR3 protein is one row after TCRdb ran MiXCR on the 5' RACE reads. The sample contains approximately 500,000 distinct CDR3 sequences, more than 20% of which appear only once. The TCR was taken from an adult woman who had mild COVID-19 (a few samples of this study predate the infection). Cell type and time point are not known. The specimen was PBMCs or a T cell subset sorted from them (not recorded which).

The CDR3 DNA sequence: TGCTCGGGACAGGCGGACACCGGGGAGCTGTTTTTT. It specifies CSGQADTGELFF. The rearrangement links TRBV20-1 to TRBJ2-2, with 8 nucleotides matching TRBD1. Germline loops: CDR1 DFQATT, CDR2 SNEGSKA (reference sequence). The CDR3 sequence is 12 residues long.